This is a list of T cell receptor beta chains from one sample in a study of T cell responses to AZD1222 COVID-19 vaccine. Only in-frame clones appear in the TCRdb table, and some are missing; sequencing was by immunoSEQ multiplex PCR. The sample holds about 180,000 clones, just over 85% seen once. The sample in question was peripheral blood, obtained on day 0 of AZD1222 vaccination. Every receptor here comes from an adult in good health. Each CDR3 is given with its conserved first and last residue. The D gene is left open where the match is weak. Size values are once, few and many counts, or a class for expanded clones, and some rows have none.

>NA|NA|TRBJ1-2|TRBV19
TGTGCCGTATGGGGCTTCAAGGAGGCCGGTGGCTACACCTTC
CAVWGFKEAGGYTF
>TRBD1|NA|TRBJ2-7|TRBV7-8
TGTGCCAGCAGCCTAAAACAGGGGGAATACGAGCAGTACTTC
CASSLKQGEYEQYF
>NA|NA|TRBJ1-5|TRBV2
TGTGCCAGCAGTGAGCAGGGGCGCGGACAGCCCCAGCATTTT
CASSEQGRGQPQHF
>NA|few|TRBJ1-2|TRBV3-1/TRBV3-2
TGTGCCAGCAGCCGCGGGACCTCGCCTGGCTACACCTTC
CASSRGTSPGYTF
>TRBD1|NA|TRBJ1-5|TRBV10-2
TGCGCCAGCAGTGAGTATGCAGGGGGGCAGCCCCAGCATTTT
CASSEYAGGQPQHF
>NA|NA|TRBJ1-3|TRBV9
TGTGCCAGCAGCGTCTCTGGAAACACCATATATTTT
CASSVSGNTIYF
>TRBD1|NA|TRBJ2-7|TRBV7-9
TGTGCCAGCAGCGGGATAGGACAGGCTTACGAGCAGTACTTC
CASSGIGQAYEQYF
>NA|NA|TRBJ2-5|TRBV6-5
TGTGCCAGCAGTTACTCTCACAACCAAGAGACCCAGTACTTC
CASSYSHNQETQYF
>TRBD2|NA|TRBJ2-7|TRBV7-6
TGTGCCAGCAGCAGATCTTCACTAGCGGGGGGGATCTACGAGCAGTACTTC
CASSRSSLAGGIYEQYF
>NA|NA|TRBJ1-2|TRBV5-1
TGCGCCAGCAGCCCAACGCTGGGCGGGCAGCAAGGTAACTATGGCTACACCTTC
CASSPTLGGQQGNYGYTF
>NA|NA|TRBJ1-1|TRBV30
TGTGCCTGGAGTTTGCCCAGGGACCAACCCACTGAAGCTTTCTTT
CAWSLPRDQPTEAFF
>TRBD1|few|TRBJ2-5|TRBV13
TGTGCCAGCAGGGGACAGGGGGACCAAGAGACCCAGTACTTC
CASRGQGDQETQYF
>NA|NA|TRBJ1-1|TRBV6-2/TRBV6-3
TGTGCCAGCAGTTACTCATCGGGATTTAACACTGAAGCTTTCTTT
CASSYSSGFNTEAFF
>TRBD2|NA|TRBJ2-2|TRBV5-1
TGCGCCAGCACCCCGGCGGGGAGGGCGAGCACCGGGGAGCTGTTTTTT
CASTPAGRASTGELFF
>NA|NA|TRBJ1-2|TRBV9
TGTGCCAGCAGCGAGACAGGAGCTTATGGCTACACCTTC
CASSETGAYGYTF
>TRBD2|NA|TRBJ2-5|TRBV27
TGTGCCAGCAGGGGACTAGCGGGGGATGGAGAGACCCAGTACTTC
CASRGLAGDGETQYF
>TRBD1|NA|TRBJ2-1|TRBV27
TGTGCCAGTCGCCGGGACAGGGGGATTTTCCCCTACAATGAGCAGTTCTTC
CASRRDRGIFPYNEQFF
>TRBD1|NA|TRBJ2-7|TRBV5-6
TGTGCCAGCAGTCTCAAATCACAGGGGAGAACCTACGAGCAGTACTTC
CASSLKSQGRTYEQYF
>TRBD1|NA|TRBJ1-2|TRBV6-4
TGTGCCAGCCCCGGGACAGGGGGCAATGGCTACACCTTC
CASPGTGGNGYTF
>NA|NA|TRBJ1-5|TRBV28
TGTGCCAGCCCGGGACAAAATATCAATCAGCCCCAGCATTTT
CASPGQNINQPQHF
>NA|once|TRBJ1-1|TRBV2
TGTGCCAGCAGAACTGAGTCAGGGAACACTGAAGCTTTCTTT
CASRTESGNTEAFF
>NA|NA|TRBJ2-5|TRBV7-9
TGTGCCAGCAGCTTTGGTGGATCCCAAGAGACCCAGTACTTC
CASSFGGSQETQYF
>TRBD1|NA|TRBJ1-1|TRBV5-1
TGCGCCAGCAGCTCGGACAGGGGAGGGACTGAAGCTTTCTTT
CASSSDRGGTEAFF
>TRBD2|NA|TRBJ2-7|TRBV11-2
TGTGCCAGCAGCTTAGGCCTAGCGGGGGTCTTAACAGGGGTCGAGCAGTACTTC
CASSLGLAGVLTGVEQYF
>NA|NA|TRBJ1-1|TRBV2
TGTGCCAGCAGTGACCCCCCCACAGGTAACACTGAAGCTTTCTTT
CASSDPPTGNTEAFF
>NA|NA|TRBJ1-1|TRBV2
TGTGCCAGCAGTGAAGCGCTTTTCGGCACTGAAGCTTTCTTT
CASSEALFGTEAFF
>TRBD1|few|TRBJ1-5|TRBV7-8
TGTGCCAGCAGCTCCCACCACAGGGGAAATAGCAATCAGCCCCAGCATTTT
CASSSHHRGNSNQPQHF
>NA|NA|TRBJ1-3|TRBV6-9
TGTGCCAGCAGTTACGGGGCGGTCTCTGGAAACACCATATATTTT
CASSYGAVSGNTIYF
>TRBD2|NA|TRBJ2-7|TRBV5-1
TGCGCCAGCAGCCACCGGACTAGCGGGGGAGTCTACGAGCAGTACTTC
CASSHRTSGGVYEQYF
>TRBD1|NA|TRBJ2-7|TRBV25-1
TGTGCCACCGGACAGGGGTCCTACGAGCAGTACTTC
CATGQGSYEQYF
>NA|NA|TRBJ1-5|TRBV9
TGTGCCAGCAGCGTAGATGGGGGGGAGCCCCAGCATTTT
CASSVDGGEPQHF
>NA|NA|TRBJ2-5|TRBV29-1
TGCAGCGTTTCAGGGGAGACCCAGTACTTC
CSVSGETQYF
>NA|NA|TRBJ2-2|TRBV7-9
TGTGCCAGCAGCTGGTTAGGACAGCACACCGGGGAGCTGTTTTTT
CASSWLGQHTGELFF
>TRBD1|NA|TRBJ1-1|TRBV5-1
TGCGCCAGCAGCCCCAGGACAGGGGGCGCTTTCGCTGAAGCTTTCTTT
CASSPRTGGAFAEAFF
>NA|NA|TRBJ1-2|TRBV30
TGTGCCCGCGAGGGGGGCCGATATGGCTACACCTTC
CAREGGRYGYTF
>NA|NA|TRBJ1-1|TRBV11-2
TGTGCCAGCAGCCTAGGGGGGGTAGGAACTGAAGCTTTCTTT
CASSLGGVGTEAFF
>NA|few|TRBJ2-1|TRBV5-6
TGTGCCAGCACCTCGGGCCTAACCTACAATGAGCAGTTCTTC
CASTSGLTYNEQFF
>NA|NA|TRBJ1-6|TRBV7-9
TGTGCCAGCAGCTTTGTACTCGGGGTCGGCAATTCACCCCTCCACTTT
CASSFVLGVGNSPLHF
>NA|once|TRBJ2-2|TRBV19
TGTGCCAGTCTCGAGGGACTTTCTACCGGGGAGCTGTTTTTT
CASLEGLSTGELFF
>NA|NA|TRBJ1-1|TRBV11-2
TGTGCCAGCAGCCCCAGGACAAGGCACACTGAAGCTTTCTTT
CASSPRTRHTEAFF
>TRBD2|NA|TRBJ2-1|TRBV14
TGTGCCAGCAGCGCCCCGGGACTAGCGGGGTTTCCCAGCTCCTACAATGAGCAGTTCTTC
CASSAPGLAGFPSSYNEQFF
>NA|NA|TRBJ1-1|TRBV28
TGTGCCAGTCGACAGGACACTGAAGCTTTCTTT
CASRQDTEAFF
>NA|NA|TRBJ1-2|TRBV10-3
TGTGCCATCAGTGAGCCTCGAGAGGGGGATTACTATGGCTACACCTTC
CAISEPREGDYYGYTF
>NA|NA|TRBJ1-2|TRBV5-1
TGCGCCAGCAGCCAGAACAGCGCTAACTATGGCTACACCTTC
CASSQNSANYGYTF
>NA|NA|TRBJ1-5|TRBV27
TGTGCCAGCAGACAAACAGGGACCCCCAATCAGCCCCAGCATTTT
CASRQTGTPNQPQHF
>NA|once|TRBJ2-5|TRBV18
TGTGCCAGCTCACCAAAAGAGACCCAGTACTTC
CASSPKETQYF
>NA|once|TRBJ2-2|TRBV11-1
TGTGCCAGCAGTCGGGACATCATCACCGGGGAGCTGTTTTTT
CASSRDIITGELFF
>NA|NA|TRBJ1-2|TRBV30
TGTGCCTGGAGTTTCTGGGGGGAGAATGGCTACACCTTC
CAWSFWGENGYTF
>NA|NA|TRBJ2-7|TRBV10-2
TGCGCCACCCGCCGGGGGTTCGTGACCGAGAAGGACTACGAGCAGTACTTC
CATRRGFVTEKDYEQYF
>TRBD1|NA|TRBJ1-2|TRBV6-2/TRBV6-3
TGTGCCAGCAGTGCGCCGGGACAGGGCTTCTATGGCTACACCTTC
CASSAPGQGFYGYTF
>NA|NA|TRBJ1-5|TRBV5-4
TGTGCCAGCAGCTTGGATCCTCGAGAGCCCCAGCATTTT
CASSLDPREPQHF
>NA|few|TRBJ2-7|TRBV9
TGTGCCAGCAGCGAGGACAGCATCGGCTCCTACGAGCAGTACTTC
CASSEDSIGSYEQYF
>TRBD2|NA|TRBJ2-5|TRBV19
TGTGCCAGTAGTATTTCCTGGGAGGGTAAAGAGGTGGGAGAGACCCAGTACTTC
CASSISWEGKEVGETQYF
>NA|NA|TRBJ2-7|TRBV11-2
TGTGCCAGCAGCTTGGGGCCGAGCTCCTACGAGCAGTACTTC
CASSLGPSSYEQYF
>NA|NA|TRBJ2-7|TRBV7-3
TGTGCCAGCAGCTTAGAGGGTTGGGGTGACGAGCAGTACTTC
CASSLEGWGDEQYF